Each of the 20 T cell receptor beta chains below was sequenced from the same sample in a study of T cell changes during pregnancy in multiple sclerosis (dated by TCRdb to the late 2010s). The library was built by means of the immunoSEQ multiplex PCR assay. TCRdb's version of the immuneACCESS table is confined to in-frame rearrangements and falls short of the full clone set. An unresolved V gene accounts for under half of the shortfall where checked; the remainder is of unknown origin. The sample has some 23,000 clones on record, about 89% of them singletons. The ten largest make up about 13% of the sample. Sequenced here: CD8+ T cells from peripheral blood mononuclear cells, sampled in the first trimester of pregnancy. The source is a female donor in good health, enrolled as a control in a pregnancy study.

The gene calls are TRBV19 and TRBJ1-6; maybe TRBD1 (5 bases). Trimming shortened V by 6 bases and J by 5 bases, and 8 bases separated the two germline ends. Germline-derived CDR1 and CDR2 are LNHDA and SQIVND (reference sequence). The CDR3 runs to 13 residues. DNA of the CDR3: TGTGCCAGTAGGTTCAGGGATAATTCACCCCTCCACTTT. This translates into CASRFRDNSPLHF.

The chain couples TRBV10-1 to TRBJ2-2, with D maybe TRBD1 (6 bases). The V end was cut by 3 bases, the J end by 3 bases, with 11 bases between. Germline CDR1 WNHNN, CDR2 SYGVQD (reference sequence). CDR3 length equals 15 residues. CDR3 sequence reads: CASSDRGRDTGELFF. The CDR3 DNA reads TGCGCCAGCAGTGACAGGGGTCGGGACACCGGGGAGCTGTTTTTT.

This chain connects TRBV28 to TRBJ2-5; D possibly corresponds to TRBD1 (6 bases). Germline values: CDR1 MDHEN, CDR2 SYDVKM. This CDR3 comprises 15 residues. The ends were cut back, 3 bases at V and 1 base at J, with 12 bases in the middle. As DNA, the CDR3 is TGTGCCAGCAGTTTTACGGGCAGGGGCCAAGAGACCCAGTACTTC. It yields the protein CASSFTGRGQETQYF.

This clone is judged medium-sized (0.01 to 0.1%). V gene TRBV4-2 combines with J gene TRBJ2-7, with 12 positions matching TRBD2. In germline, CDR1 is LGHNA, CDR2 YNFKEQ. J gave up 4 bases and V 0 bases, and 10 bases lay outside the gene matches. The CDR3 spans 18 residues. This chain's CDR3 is CASSQELGLAGGPYEQYF. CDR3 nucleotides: TGTGCCAGCAGCCAAGAACTTGGGCTAGCGGGAGGGCCGTACGAGCAGTACTTC.

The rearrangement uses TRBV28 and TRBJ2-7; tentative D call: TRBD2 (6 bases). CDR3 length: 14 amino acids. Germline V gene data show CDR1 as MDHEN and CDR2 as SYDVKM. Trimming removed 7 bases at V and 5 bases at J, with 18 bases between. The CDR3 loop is CASTPEGSGNEQYF. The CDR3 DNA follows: TGTGCCAGCACCCCGGAGGGGTCGGGGAACGAGCAGTACTTC.

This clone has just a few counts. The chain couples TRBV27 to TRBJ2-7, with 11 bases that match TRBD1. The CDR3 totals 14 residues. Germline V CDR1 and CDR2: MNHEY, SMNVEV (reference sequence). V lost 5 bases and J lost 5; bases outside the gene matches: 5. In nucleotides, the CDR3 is TGTGCCAGCAGTCAGTGGGACAGGGGGGACGAGCAGTACTTC. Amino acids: CASSQWDRGDEQYF.

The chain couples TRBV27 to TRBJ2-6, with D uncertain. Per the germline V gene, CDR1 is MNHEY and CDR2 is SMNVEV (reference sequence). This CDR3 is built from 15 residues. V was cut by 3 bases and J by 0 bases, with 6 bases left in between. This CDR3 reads CASSFAVSGANVLTF. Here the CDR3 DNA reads TGTGCCAGCAGTTTCGCGGTCTCTGGGGCCAACGTCCTGACTTTC.

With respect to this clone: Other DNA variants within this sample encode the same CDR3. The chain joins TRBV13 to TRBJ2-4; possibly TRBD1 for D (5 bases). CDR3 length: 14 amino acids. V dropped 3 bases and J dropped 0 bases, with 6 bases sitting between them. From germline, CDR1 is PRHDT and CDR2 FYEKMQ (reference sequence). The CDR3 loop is CASSLGLAKNIQYF. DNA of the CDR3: TGTGCCAGCAGCTTGGGGCTAGCCAAAAACATTCAGTACTTC.

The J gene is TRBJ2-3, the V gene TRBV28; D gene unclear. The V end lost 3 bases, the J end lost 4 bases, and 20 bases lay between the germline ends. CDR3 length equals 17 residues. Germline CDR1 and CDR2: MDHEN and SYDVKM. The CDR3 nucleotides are TGTGCCAGCAGTTTCTACTCTAGAGGATCAATGGCAGATACGCAGTATTTT. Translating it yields CASSFYSRGSMADTQYF.

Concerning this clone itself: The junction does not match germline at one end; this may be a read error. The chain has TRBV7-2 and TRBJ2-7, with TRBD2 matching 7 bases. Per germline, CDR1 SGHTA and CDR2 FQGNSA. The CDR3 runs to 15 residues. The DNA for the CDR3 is TGTGCCAGCAGCCCTTCCACGCCGGGGGGAGAGGGCCTTTGCTTC. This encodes CASSPSTPGGEGLCF.

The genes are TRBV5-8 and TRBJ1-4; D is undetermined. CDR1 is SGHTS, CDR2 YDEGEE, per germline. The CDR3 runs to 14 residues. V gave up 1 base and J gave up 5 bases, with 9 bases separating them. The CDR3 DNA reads TGTGCCAGCAGCTTGACAGAACAAAATGAAAAACTGTTTTTT. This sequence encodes CASSLTEQNEKLFF.

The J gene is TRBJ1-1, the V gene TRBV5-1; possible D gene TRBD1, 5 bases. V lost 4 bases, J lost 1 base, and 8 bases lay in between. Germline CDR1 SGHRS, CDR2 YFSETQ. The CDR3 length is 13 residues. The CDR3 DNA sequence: TGCGCCAGCAGCGACACAGGGAACACTGAAGCTTTCTTT. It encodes CASSDTGNTEAFF.

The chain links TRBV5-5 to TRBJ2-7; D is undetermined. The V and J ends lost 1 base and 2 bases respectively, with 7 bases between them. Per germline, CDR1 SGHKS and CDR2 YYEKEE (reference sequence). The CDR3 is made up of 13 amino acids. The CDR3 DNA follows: TGTGCCAGCAGCTTGTCGGTAACCTACGAGCAGTACTTC. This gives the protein CASSLSVTYEQYF.

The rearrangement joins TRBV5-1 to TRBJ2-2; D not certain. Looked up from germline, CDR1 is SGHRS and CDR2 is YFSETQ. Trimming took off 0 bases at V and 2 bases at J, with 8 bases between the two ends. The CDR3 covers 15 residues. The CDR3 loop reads CASSLAGGNTGELFF. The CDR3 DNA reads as TGCGCCAGCAGCTTGGCCGGCGGTAACACCGGGGAGCTGTTTTTT.

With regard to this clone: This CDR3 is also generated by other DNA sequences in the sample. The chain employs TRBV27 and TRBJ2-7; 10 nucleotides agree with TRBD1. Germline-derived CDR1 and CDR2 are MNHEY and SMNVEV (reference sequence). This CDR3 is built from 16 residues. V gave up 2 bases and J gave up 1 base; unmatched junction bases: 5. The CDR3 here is CASSLGDRGLSYEQYF. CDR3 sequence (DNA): TGTGCCAGCAGTTTAGGGGACAGGGGTCTTTCCTACGAGCAGTACTTC.

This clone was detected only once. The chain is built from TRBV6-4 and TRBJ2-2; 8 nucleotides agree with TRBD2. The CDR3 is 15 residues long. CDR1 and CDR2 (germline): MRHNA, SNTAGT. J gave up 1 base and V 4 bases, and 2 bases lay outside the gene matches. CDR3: CASSATSGNTGELFF. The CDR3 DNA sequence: TGTGCCAGCAGTGCTACTAGCGGGAACACCGGGGAGCTGTTTTTT.

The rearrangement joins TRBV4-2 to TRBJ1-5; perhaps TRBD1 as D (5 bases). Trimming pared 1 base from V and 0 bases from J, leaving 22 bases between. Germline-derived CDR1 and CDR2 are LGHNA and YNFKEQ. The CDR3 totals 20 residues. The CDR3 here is CASSQAARAPWDYSNQPQHF. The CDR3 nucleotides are TGTGCCAGCAGCCAAGCCGCCAGAGCCCCTTGGGACTATAGCAATCAGCCCCAGCATTTT.

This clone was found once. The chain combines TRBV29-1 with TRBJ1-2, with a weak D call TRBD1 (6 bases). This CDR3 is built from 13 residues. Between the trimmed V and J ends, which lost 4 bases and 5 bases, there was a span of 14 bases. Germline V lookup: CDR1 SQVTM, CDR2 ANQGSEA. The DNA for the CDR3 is TGCAGCGTTGTCTGGGGGGGGCGATATGGCTACACCTTC. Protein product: CSVVWGGRYGYTF.

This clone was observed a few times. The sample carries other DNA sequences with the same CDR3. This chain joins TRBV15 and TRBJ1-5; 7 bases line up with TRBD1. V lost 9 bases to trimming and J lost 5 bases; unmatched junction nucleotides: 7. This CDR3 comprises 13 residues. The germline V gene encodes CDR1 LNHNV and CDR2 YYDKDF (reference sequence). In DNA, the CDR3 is TGTGCCACGAGACAGGGCACCCATCAGCCCCAGCATTTT. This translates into CATRQGTHQPQHF.

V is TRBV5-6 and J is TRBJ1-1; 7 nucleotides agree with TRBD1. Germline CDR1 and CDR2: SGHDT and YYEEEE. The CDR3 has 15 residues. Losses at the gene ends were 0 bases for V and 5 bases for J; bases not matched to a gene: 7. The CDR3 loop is CASSLGDRVDTEAFF. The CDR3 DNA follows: TGTGCCAGCAGCTTGGGAGACAGGGTGGATACTGAAGCTTTCTTT.